This TCR beta chain was documented in a study of blood T cell repertoires in COVID-19. Study as a whole: The cDNA or gDNA used as material had been derived from T cells, B-cell-depleted T cells, or PBMCs.

This clone was observed a handful of times. This CDR3 is 13 amino acids long. Germline lookup yields CDR1 SEHNR and CDR2 FQNEAQ (reference sequence). V lost 7 bases, J lost 2 bases, and 5 bases stayed unmatched. Sequenced by immunoSEQ multiplex PCR; TCRdb stores in-frame clones only, minus some. The table lists roughly 120,000 clones, approximately 87% of them singletons. This TCR derives from a man aged 55 to 70 with acute or convalescent COVID-19. The chain carries TRBV7-9 and TRBJ2-7, with 7 bases identical to TRBD1. Material: peripheral blood. In DNA form, the CDR3 reads TGTGCCAGCACCCTCCAGGGGGCCTACGAGCAGTACTTC. This translates into CASTLQGAYEQYF.